This T cell receptor (beta chain) was profiled in a study of shared clonotypes between healthy human individuals. The junction had 9 bases not matched to a gene; V was cut back by 5 bases and J by 7 bases. The CDR3 is made up of 15 amino acids. CDR1 is MDHEN, CDR2 SYDVKM, per germline. Recent acute infections and vaccinations were absent in the healthy HIV-negative adult donors. Among the donors, all were Caucasian adults who lived in Nashville, Tennessee. This clone showed up just once. Unsorted PBMC replicate PCRs used approximately 280 ng DNA, 25,000 to 35,000 T cell genomes. DNA from unsorted PBMC was sequenced on ten immunoSEQ deep assay plates. This table comes from immunoSEQ multiplex PCR, and its TCRdb copy is limited to in-frame clones, with some not included. The sample includes approximately 470,000 clones, 81% seen only once; the top ten take about an eighth.

The rearrangement links TRBV28 to TRBJ1-4, with 8 bases identical to TRBD1. The sequence was collected from a woman aged 40 to 50 in good health. Some clones in this sample may be carry-over from other donors' samples. The specimen sequenced was PBMCs. CDR3 DNA: TGTGCCAGCAGTCCCTCCCCAGGGGGCGGTGAAAAACTGTTTTTT. Translating it yields CASSPSPGGGEKLFF.